This T cell receptor (beta chain) was observed in a study of blood T cell repertoires in COVID-19. Study-level background: Samples taken during acute and convalescent COVID-19 were collected in the United States, Italy and Spain.

Repertoires were generated with immunoSEQ multiplex PCR, while TCRdb's copy carries only in-frame clones and drops some. The repertoire holds roughly 250,000 clones, with under 90% as singletons. This receptor was taken from a human donor in a cohort sampled during active COVID-19. The sample was peripheral blood.

CDR3: CASSDPGQGTDTQYF. CDR3 in DNA: TGTGCCAGCAGTGACCCGGGACAGGGTACAGATACGCAGTATTTT. The gene calls are TRBV27 and TRBJ2-3; 9 nucleotides agree with TRBD1. Trimming at V came to 5 bases and at J to 3 bases, leaving 6 bases not matched to a gene. CDR1 is MNHEY, CDR2 SMNVEV, per germline (reference sequence). CDR3 size: 15 residues.